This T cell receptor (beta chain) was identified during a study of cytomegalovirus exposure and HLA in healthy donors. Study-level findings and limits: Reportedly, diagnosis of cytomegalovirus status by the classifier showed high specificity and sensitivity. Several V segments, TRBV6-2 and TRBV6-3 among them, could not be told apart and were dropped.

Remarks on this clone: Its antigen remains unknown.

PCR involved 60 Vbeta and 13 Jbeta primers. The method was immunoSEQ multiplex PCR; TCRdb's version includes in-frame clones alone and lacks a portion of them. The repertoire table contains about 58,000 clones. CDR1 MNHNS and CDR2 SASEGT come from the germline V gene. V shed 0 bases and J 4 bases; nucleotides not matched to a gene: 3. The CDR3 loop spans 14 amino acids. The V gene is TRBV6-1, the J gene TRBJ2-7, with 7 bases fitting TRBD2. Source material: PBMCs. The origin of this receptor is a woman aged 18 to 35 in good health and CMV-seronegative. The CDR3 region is CASSEAGGPYEQYF. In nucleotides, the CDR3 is TGTGCCAGCAGTGAAGCGGGAGGGCCTTACGAGCAGTACTTC.